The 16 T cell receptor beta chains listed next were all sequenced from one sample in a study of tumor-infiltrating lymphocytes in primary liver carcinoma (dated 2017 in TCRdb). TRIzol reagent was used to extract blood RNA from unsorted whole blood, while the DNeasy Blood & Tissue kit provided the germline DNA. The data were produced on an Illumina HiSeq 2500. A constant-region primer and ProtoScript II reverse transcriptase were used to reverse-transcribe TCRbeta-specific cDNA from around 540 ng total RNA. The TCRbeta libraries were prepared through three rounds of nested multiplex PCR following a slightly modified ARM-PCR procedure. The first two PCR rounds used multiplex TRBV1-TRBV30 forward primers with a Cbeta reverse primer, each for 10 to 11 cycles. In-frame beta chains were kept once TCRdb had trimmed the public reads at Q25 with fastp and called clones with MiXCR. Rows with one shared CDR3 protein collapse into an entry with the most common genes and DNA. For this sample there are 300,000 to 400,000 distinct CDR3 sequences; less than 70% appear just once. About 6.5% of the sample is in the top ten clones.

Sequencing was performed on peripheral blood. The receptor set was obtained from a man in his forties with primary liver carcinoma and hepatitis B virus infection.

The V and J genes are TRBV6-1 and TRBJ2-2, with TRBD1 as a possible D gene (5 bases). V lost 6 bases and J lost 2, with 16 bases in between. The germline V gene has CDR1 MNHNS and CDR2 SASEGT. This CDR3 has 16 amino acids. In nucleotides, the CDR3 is TGTGCCAGCAGACCTGAGACAGCCTTCAACACCGGGGAGCTGTTTTTT. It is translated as CASRPETAFNTGELFF.

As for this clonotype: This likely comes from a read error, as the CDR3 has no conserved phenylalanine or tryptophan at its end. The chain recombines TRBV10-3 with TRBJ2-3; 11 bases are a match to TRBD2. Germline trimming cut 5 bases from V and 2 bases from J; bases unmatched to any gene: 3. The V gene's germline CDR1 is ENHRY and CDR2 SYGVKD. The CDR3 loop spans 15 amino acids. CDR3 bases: TGTGCCATCAGTTGGACTAGCGGGCCCACAGATACGCAGTATCTT. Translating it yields CAISWTSGPTDTQYL.

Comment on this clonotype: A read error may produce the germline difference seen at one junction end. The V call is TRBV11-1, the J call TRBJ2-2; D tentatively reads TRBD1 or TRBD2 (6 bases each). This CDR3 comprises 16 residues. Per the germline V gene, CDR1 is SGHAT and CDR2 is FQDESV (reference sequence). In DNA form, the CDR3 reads TGTGCCAGCAGACAGAGGGGAGGCAGGGGATCGGGGGAGCTGATTTTT. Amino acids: CASRQRGGRGSGELIF. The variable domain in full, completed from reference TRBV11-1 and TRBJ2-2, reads EAEVAQSPRYKITEKSQAVAFWCDPISGHATLYWYRQILGQGPELLVQFQDESVVDDSQLPKDRFSAERLKGVDSTLKIQPAELGDSAMYLCASRQRGGRGSGELIFGEGSRLTVL.

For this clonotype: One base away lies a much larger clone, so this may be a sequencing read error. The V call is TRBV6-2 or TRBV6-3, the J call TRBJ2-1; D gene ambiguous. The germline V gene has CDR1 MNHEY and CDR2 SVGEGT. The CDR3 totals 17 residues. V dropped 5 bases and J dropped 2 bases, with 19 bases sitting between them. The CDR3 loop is CASSPSFQERTYNEQFF. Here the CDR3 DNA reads TGTGCCAGCAGTCCCAGTTTCCAGGAGAGGACCTACAATGAGCAGTTCTTC.

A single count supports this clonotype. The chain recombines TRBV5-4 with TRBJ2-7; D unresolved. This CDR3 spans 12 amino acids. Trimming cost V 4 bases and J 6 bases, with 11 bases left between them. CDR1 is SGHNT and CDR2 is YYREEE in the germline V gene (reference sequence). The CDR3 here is CASSPRLAEQYF. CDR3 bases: TGTGCCAGCAGCCCCCGACTCGCCGAGCAGTACTTC.

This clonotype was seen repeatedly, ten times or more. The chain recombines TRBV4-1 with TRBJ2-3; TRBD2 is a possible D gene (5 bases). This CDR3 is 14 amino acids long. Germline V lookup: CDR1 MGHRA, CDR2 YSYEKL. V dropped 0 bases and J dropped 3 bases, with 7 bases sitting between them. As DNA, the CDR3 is TGCGCCAGCAGCCAAGAAGAGGGTACAGATACGCAGTATTTT. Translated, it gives CASSQEEGTDTQYF.

Written as DNA, the CDR3 is TGCGCCAGCAGCCAAGAAGGCCGCGGGCATTACAATGAGCAGTTCTTC. This encodes CASSQEGRGHYNEQFF. V and J are TRBV4-3 and TRBJ2-1, with D maybe TRBD2 (5 bases). Between the trimmed V and J ends, which lost 0 bases and 4 bases, there was a span of 13 bases. The CDR3 extends over 16 amino acids. Germline V gene data show CDR1 as LGHNA and CDR2 as YSLEER.

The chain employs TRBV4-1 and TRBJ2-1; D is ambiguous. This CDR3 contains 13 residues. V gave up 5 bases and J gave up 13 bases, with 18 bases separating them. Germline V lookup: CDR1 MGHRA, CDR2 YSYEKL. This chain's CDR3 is CASSFLGASEQFF. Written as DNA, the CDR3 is TGCGCCAGCAGCTTCCTAGGAGCCAGTGAACAGTTCTTC.

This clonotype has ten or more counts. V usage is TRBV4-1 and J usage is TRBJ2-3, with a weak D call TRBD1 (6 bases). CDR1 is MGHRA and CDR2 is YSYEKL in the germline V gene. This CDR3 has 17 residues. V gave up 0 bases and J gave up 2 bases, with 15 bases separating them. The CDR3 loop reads CASSQDRAGANTDTQYF. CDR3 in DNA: TGCGCCAGCAGCCAAGATAGGGCAGGGGCGAACACAGATACGCAGTATTTT.

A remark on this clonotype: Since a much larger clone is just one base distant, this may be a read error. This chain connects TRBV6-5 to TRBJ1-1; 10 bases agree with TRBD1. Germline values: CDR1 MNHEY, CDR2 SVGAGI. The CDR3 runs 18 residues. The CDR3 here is CASSYSPPGQGRRVEAFF. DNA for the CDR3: TGTGCCAGCAGCTACTCCCCTCCGGGACAGGGGCGTAGGGTTGAAGCTTTCTTT.

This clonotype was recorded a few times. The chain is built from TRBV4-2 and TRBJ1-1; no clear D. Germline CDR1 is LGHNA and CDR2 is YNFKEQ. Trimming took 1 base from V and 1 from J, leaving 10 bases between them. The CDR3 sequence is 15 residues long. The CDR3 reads CASSQGGRENTEAFF. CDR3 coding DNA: TGTGCCAGCAGCCAAGGCGGTCGGGAGAACACTGAAGCTTTCTTT.

Written as DNA, the CDR3 is TGTGCCAGCAGCTTAGGGGGACAGGGGAACACTGAAGCTTTCTTT. Its protein is CASSLGGQGNTEAFF. The chain links TRBV7-9 to TRBJ1-1; 9 bases agree with TRBD1. CDR1 and CDR2 from the germline V gene are SEHNR and FQNEAQ (reference sequence). After removal of 1 base from V and 1 base from J, the junction contained 1 base not matched to a gene. This CDR3 is 15 amino acids long.

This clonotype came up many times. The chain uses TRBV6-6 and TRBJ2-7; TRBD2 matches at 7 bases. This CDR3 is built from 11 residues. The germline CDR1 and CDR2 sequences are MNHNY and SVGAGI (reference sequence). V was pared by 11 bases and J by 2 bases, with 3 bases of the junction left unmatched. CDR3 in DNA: TGTGCCGCCGGACTAGCCTACGAGCAGTACTTC. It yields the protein CAAGLAYEQYF.

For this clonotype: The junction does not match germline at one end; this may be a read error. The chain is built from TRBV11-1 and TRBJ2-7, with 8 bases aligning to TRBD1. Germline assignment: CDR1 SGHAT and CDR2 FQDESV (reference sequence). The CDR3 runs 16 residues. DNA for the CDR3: TGTACCAGCAGTCGCACGGCCGGACAGGGCACCTACGAGCAGTACTTC. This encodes CTSSRTAGQGTYEQYF.

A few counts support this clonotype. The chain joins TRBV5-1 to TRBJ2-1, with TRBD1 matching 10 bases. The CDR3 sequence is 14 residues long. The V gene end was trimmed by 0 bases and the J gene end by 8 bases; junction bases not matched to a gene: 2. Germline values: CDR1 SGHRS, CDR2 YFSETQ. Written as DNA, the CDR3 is TGCGCCAGCAGCTTGGGACAGGGGGCCTATGAGCAGTTCTTC. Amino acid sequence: CASSLGQGAYEQFF.

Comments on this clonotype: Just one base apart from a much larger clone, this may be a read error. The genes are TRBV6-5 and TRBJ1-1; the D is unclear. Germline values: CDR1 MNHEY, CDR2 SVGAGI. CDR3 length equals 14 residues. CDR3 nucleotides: TGTGCCAGCAGTCGAGAGGGATGGAACACTGAAGCTTTATTT. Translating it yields CASSREGWNTEALF.